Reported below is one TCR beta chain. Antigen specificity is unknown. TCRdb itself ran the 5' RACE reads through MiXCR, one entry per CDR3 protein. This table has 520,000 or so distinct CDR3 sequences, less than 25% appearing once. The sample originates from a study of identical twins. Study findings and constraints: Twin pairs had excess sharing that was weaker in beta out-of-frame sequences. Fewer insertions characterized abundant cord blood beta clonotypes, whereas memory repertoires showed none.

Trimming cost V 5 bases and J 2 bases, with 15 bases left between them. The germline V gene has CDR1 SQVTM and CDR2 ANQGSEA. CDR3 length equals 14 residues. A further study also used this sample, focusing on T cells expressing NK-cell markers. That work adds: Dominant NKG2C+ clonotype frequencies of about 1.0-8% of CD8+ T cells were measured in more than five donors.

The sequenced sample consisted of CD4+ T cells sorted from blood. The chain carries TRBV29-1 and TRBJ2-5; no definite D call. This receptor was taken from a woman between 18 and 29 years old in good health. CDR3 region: CSVYDRVAQETQYF. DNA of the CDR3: TGCAGCGTTTACGATCGGGTCGCTCAAGAGACCCAGTACTTC.